The clone carrying this TCR beta chain was found a few times. Its cognate antigen is unknown. This record comes from a study of T-cell memory formation after mild COVID-19. Whole-study results and caveats: Prior to infection, memory already included some responding clones, suggesting cross-reactive memory joined.

The CDR3 length is 15 residues. Germline V gene lookup returns CDR1 LNHNV and CDR2 YYDKDF (reference sequence). V lost 0 bases, J lost 5 bases, and 13 bases lay in between. One entry per CDR3 protein, called by TCRdb with MiXCR from the 5' RACE reads. The sample carries approximately 500,000 distinct CDR3 sequences, approximately 23% recorded once. This sequence originates from an adult woman who had mild COVID-19 (a few samples of this study predate the infection). Cell type and time point are not known. J is TRBJ2-5 and V is TRBV15; D might be TRBD1 (6 bases). Sequenced input: PBMCs or a T cell subset sorted from them (not recorded which). CDR3 in DNA: TGTGCCACCAGCAGAGACAGGGGTAGGGCTGAGACCCAGTACTTC. Translated, it gives CATSRDRGRAETQYF.